One sample yielded the 9 T cell receptor beta chains listed below, sequenced in a study of CD8 T cells in Susac syndrome. With random hexamers, reverse transcription was performed on roughly 0.45 to 1 ug of RNA. TCRdb recomputed calls from the immunoSEQ multiplex PCR reads with MiXCR, one row per CDR3 protein. The table has about 190,000 distinct CDR3 sequences, roughly 92% seen once. Source material: CD4+ T cells from PBMCs. These receptor sequences come from a human donor in good health.

The genes are TRBV28 and TRBJ1-1; 7 bases fit TRBD1. This CDR3 is 12 amino acids long. Germline V gene lookup returns CDR1 MDHEN and CDR2 SYDVKM. V shed 8 bases and J 3 bases; nucleotides not matched to a gene: 3. The CDR3 bases are TGTGCCAGCTGGGACAGCTACACTGAAGCTTTCTTT. As protein: CASWDSYTEAFF.

The chain combines TRBV7-6 with TRBJ2-7, with 11 bases aligning to TRBD2. Germline CDR1 and CDR2: SGHVS and FNYEAQ. CDR3 length: 15 amino acids. With V trimmed by 5 bases and J by 3 bases, 6 bases remained unmatched. This CDR3 is CASSPTSGARYEQYV. The DNA for the CDR3 is TGTGCCAGCAGCCCGACTAGCGGGGCCCGCTACGAGCAGTACGTC.

The genes are TRBV5-4 and TRBJ1-2; D is unresolved. CDR1 and CDR2 from the germline V gene are SGHNT and YYREEE (reference sequence). CDR3 size: 13 residues. Trimming cost V 4 bases and J 6 bases, with 13 bases left between them. CDR3 DNA: TGTGCCAGCAGCGTTGGGCCAGACCATGGCTACACCTTC. This encodes CASSVGPDHGYTF.

This clonotype appeared once. The rearrangement joins TRBV12-3 or TRBV12-4 to TRBJ1-2; TRBD1 is a possible D gene (5 bases). The V end was cut by 1 base, the J end by 6 bases, with 12 bases between. This CDR3 region has 14 residues. The CDR3 bases are TGTGCCAGCAGTTTAGGGCAGGGAAGGAATGGCTACACCTTC. It encodes CASSLGQGRNGYTF.

This chain joins TRBV7-2 and TRBJ1-4; D possibly corresponds to TRBD1 (6 bases). CDR3 length equals 14 residues. Between the trimmed V and J ends, which lost 3 bases and 4 bases, there was a span of 9 bases. Germline-derived CDR1 and CDR2 are SGHTA and FQGNSA. CDR3 bases: TGTGCCAGCAGCTTCCGGGGGCGTAATGAAAAACTGTTTTTT. Translation: CASSFRGRNEKLFF.

This chain uses TRBV7-2 with TRBJ1-1; 7 nucleotides line up with TRBD1. The trim removed 5 bases at V and 3 bases at J, leaving 6 bases unmatched. From germline, CDR1 is SGHTA and CDR2 FQGNSA. The CDR3 contains 14 residues. CDR3: CASSRSGTDTEAFF. The CDR3 bases are TGTGCCAGCAGCCGGTCCGGGACAGACACTGAAGCTTTCTTT.

The chain couples TRBV12-3 or TRBV12-4 to TRBJ2-2; possibly TRBD1 for D (5 bases). The CDR3 consists of 14 residues. V was clipped by 5 bases and J by 2 bases, with 9 bases between them. The CDR3 sequence: CASSPQGNTGELFF. CDR3 DNA sequence: TGTGCCAGCAGTCCTCAGGGAAACACCGGGGAGCTGTTTTTT.

CDR3 sequence reads: CASAKGQIYTGELFF. In nucleotides, the CDR3 is TGTGCCAGCGCTAAGGGGCAGATTTACACCGGGGAGCTGTTTTTT. This sequence joins TRBV27 and TRBJ2-2, with D maybe TRBD1 (5 bases). There are 15 residues in the CDR3. V lost 8 bases, J lost 3 bases, and 16 bases lay in between. Per germline, CDR1 MNHEY and CDR2 SMNVEV (reference sequence).

CDR3 DNA sequence: TGCGCCAGCAGCTTGGCATCTCCAGGGGAACGCGAAAAACTGTTTTTT. Amino acid sequence: CASSLASPGEREKLFF. This chain joins TRBV5-1 and TRBJ1-4; D perhaps matches TRBD1 (6 bases). This CDR3 comprises 16 residues. The V gene's germline CDR1 is SGHRS and CDR2 YFSETQ. Trimming pared 0 bases from V and 8 bases from J, leaving 17 bases between.